Listed here are 20 T cell receptor beta chains from one sample, sequenced in a study of T cells in Graves' hyperthyroidism and ophthalmopathy. Amplification of TCR beta CDR3 regions was performed using RNA transcripts as template. During a first-round RT-PCR of the TCR CDR3, the HTBI primer set was used. A single record per CDR3 protein comes from TCRdb applying MiXCR to the multiplex PCR reads. The table has about 350,000 distinct CDR3 sequences, around 15% seen once; the top ten hold about 37%. Input material: blood. These receptor sequences come from a woman aged 40 to 50 with Graves' ophthalmopathy.

This clonotype was seen at least ten times. V and J are TRBV24-1 and TRBJ2-1, with 7 bases lining up with TRBD1. The CDR3 totals 16 residues. The junction had 10 bases not matched to a gene; V was cut back by 4 bases and J by 5 bases. CDR1 is KGHDR, CDR2 SFDVKD, per germline. The CDR3 sequence: CATSDPGQVNNNEQFF. The DNA for the CDR3 is TGTGCCACCAGTGACCCTGGACAGGTTAACAACAATGAGCAGTTCTTC.

This clonotype occurred a few times. The chain carries TRBV4-1 and TRBJ2-3; possibly TRBD1 for D (5 bases). Trimming removed 1 base at V and 4 bases at J, with 15 bases between. This CDR3 comprises 16 residues. CDR1 and CDR2 from the germline V gene are MGHRA and YSYEKL. CDR3 region: CASSQVQGWGADTQYF. As DNA, the CDR3 is TGCGCCAGCAGCCAAGTCCAGGGCTGGGGTGCAGATACGCAGTATTTT.

The chain is built from TRBV20-1 and TRBJ1-2; D remains unclear. Deletions cut 0 bases from V and 2 bases from J, with 13 bases between. This CDR3 comprises 15 residues. Looked up from germline, CDR1 is DFQATT and CDR2 is SNEGSKA (reference sequence). CDR3 in amino acids: CSARDLGSHNYGYTF. In DNA, the CDR3 is TGCAGTGCTAGAGATCTGGGGTCTCACAACTATGGCTACACCTTC.

This clonotype was counted at least ten times. V usage is TRBV20-1 and J usage is TRBJ1-5; D may be TRBD1 (6 bases). Trimming stripped 3 bases from V and 0 bases from J, with 21 bases between. This CDR3 has 18 amino acids. Germline V CDR1 and CDR2: DFQATT, SNEGSKA (reference sequence). DNA of the CDR3: TGCAGTGCTAGTGGGGACGCGGGGGCAGACTATAGCAATCAGCCCCAGCATTTT. Translation gives CSASGDAGADYSNQPQHF.

The V gene is TRBV2, the J gene TRBJ1-5; no definite D call. The CDR3 length is 14 residues. Trimming cost V 3 bases and J 1 base, with 7 bases left between them. CDR1 and CDR2 from the germline V gene are SNHLY and FYNNEI. The CDR3 spells CASSEEASNQPQHF. CDR3 in DNA: TGTGCCAGCAGTGAGGAGGCAAGCAATCAGCCCCAGCATTTT.

In its sample, this clonotype was seen many times. This sequence joins TRBV2 and TRBJ1-2; D might be TRBD1 (5 bases). The CDR3 has 14 residues. From germline, CDR1 is SNHLY and CDR2 FYNNEI. V was pared by 2 bases and J by 4 bases, with 11 bases between. CDR3 in DNA: TGTGCCAGCAGTGAAACCCAGGGCTCCTATGGCTACACCTTC. Residues: CASSETQGSYGYTF.

This clonotype has ten or more counts. The V and J genes are TRBV7-9 and TRBJ2-1, with D tentatively TRBD1 (5 bases). CDR1 SEHNR and CDR2 FQNEAQ come from the germline V gene (reference sequence). The CDR3 is 15 residues long. Trimming removed 5 bases from V and 4 bases from J, with 15 bases in between. The CDR3 DNA reads as TGTGCCAGCAGCCTGAGACAGAGGCTTTACAATGAGCAGTTCTTC. Encoded protein: CASSLRQRLYNEQFF.

This clonotype has only a few counts. This rearrangement joins TRBV3-1 to TRBJ2-7, with D hard to call. The germline gives CDR1 LGHDT, CDR2 YNNKEL (reference sequence). V shed 0 bases and J shed 0 bases, with 9 bases lying between them. CDR3 size: 15 residues. The DNA for the CDR3 is TGTGCCAGCAGCCAAGATTGGGCAGGCTCCTACGAGCAGTACTTC. This sequence encodes CASSQDWAGSYEQYF.

This clonotype was seen a handful of times. The chain employs TRBV3-1 and TRBJ1-1; possible D gene TRBD1, 6 bases. This CDR3 is built from 15 residues. Trimming removed 4 bases from V and 5 bases from J, with 17 bases in between. CDR1 is LGHDT, CDR2 YNNKEL, per germline (reference sequence). CDR3 sequence reads: CASSPNRASGTEAFF. As DNA, the CDR3 is TGTGCCAGCAGCCCTAACAGGGCGTCGGGAACTGAAGCTTTCTTT.

The J gene is TRBJ2-1, the V gene TRBV3-1; 13 bases align to TRBD2. Trimming at V came to 0 bases and at J to 0 bases, leaving 8 bases not matched to a gene. This CDR3 spans 20 amino acids. Germline values: CDR1 LGHDT, CDR2 YNNKEL (reference sequence). The CDR3 nucleotides read TGTGCCAGCAGCCAAGAGGGGACTAGCGGGGTATGGAGCTCCTACAATGAGCAGTTCTTC. Translation gives CASSQEGTSGVWSSYNEQFF.

The chain couples TRBV3-1 to TRBJ2-1; D uncertain. CDR3 length: 12 residues. Germline V gene lookup returns CDR1 LGHDT and CDR2 YNNKEL (reference sequence). V gave up 10 bases and J gave up 4 bases, with 11 bases separating them. CDR3 in DNA: TGTGCCACTACGGGTACTTACAATGAGCAGTTCTTC. This codes for CATTGTYNEQFF.

Ten or more counts support this clonotype. The chain has TRBV10-3 and TRBJ2-7, with D possibly TRBD1 on 5 matching bases. The CDR3 sequence is 12 residues long. Trimming removed 8 bases at V and 7 bases at J, with 15 bases between. Germline CDR1 reads ENHRY; CDR2 reads SYGVKD. The CDR3 sequence is CAILSESGEQYF. The CDR3 DNA follows: TGTGCCATCCTGAGCGAGTCAGGGGAGCAGTACTTC.

The chain combines TRBV6-1 with TRBJ2-2, with TRBD2 matching 7 bases. Germline V lookup: CDR1 MNHNS, CDR2 SASEGT. CDR3 length: 16 amino acids. The J segment lost 3 bases and the V segment lost 2 bases, leaving 6 bases of the junction unmatched. CDR3 residues: CASSELGGLDTGELFF. As DNA, the CDR3 is TGTGCCAGCAGTGAACTGGGGGGGTTAGACACCGGGGAGCTGTTTTTT.

In this sample, this clonotype turned up a few times. The gene calls are TRBV19 and TRBJ2-1; D is tentatively TRBD1 or TRBD2 (6 bases each). This CDR3 spans 17 amino acids. V lost 0 bases and J lost 7, with 19 bases in between. Germline assignment: CDR1 LNHDA and CDR2 SQIVND (reference sequence). In DNA, the CDR3 is TGTGCCAGTAGTATAGATTTATTCGGGGGCTGGCAAAATGAGCAGTTCTTC. This gives the protein CASSIDLFGGWQNEQFF.

The chain uses TRBV10-3 and TRBJ1-5; the D is unclear. The germline gives CDR1 ENHRY, CDR2 SYGVKD. Trimming shortened V by 3 bases and J by 3 bases, and 6 bases separated the two germline ends. This CDR3 contains 13 residues. The CDR3 DNA follows: TGTGCCATCAGTGATGAAGTCAATCAGCCCCAGCATTTT. It is translated as CAISDEVNQPQHF.

The chain uses TRBV3-1 and TRBJ2-2; maybe TRBD1 (5 bases). V was trimmed by 1 base and J by 5 bases, leaving 11 bases between them. CDR3 size: 15 residues. In germline, CDR1 is LGHDT, CDR2 YNNKEL (reference sequence). The CDR3 DNA reads as TGTGCCAGCAGCCAAGCAGGGATGGGGACCGGGGAGCTGTTTTTT. Translating gives CASSQAGMGTGELFF. The full variable domain, completed using reference TRBV3-1 and TRBJ2-2, is DTAVSQTPKYLVTQMGNDKSIKCEQNLGHDTMYWYKQDSKKFLKIMFSYNNKELIINETVPNRFSPKSPDKAHLNLHINSLELGDSAVYFCASSQAGMGTGELFFGEGSRLTVL.

V usage is TRBV4-1 and J usage is TRBJ2-7, with 11 bases fitting TRBD1. V dropped 8 bases and J dropped 4; count of bases not matched to a gene: 4. Germline CDR1 and CDR2: MGHRA and YSYEKL. The CDR3 contains 13 residues. CDR3 loop: CASARDRGYEQYF. CDR3 nucleotides: TGCGCCAGCGCTCGGGACAGGGGGTACGAGCAGTACTTC.

This clonotype was recorded many times. V gene TRBV12-3 or TRBV12-4 combines with J gene TRBJ2-1, with D uncertain. Trimming left V 2 bases short and J 5 bases short, with 13 bases between. The CDR3 has 15 residues. DNA for the CDR3: TGTGCCAGCAGTTTAATCAGCATAATAAACAATGAGCAGTTCTTC. It encodes CASSLISIINNEQFF.

This clonotype was recorded at least ten times. This chain links TRBV6-1 with TRBJ2-1; tentative D call: TRBD2 (6 bases). Trimming removed 6 bases from V and 4 bases from J, with 10 bases in between. The length of the CDR3 is 13 residues. Germline lookup yields CDR1 MNHNS and CDR2 SASEGT. The CDR3: CASSKDYYNEQFF. Written as DNA, the CDR3 is TGTGCCAGCAGCAAGGACTATTACAATGAGCAGTTCTTC.

The V and J genes are TRBV3-1 and TRBJ2-1; D unclear. V lost 5 bases, J lost 0 bases, and 14 bases lay in between. The CDR3 runs 16 residues. Germline V gives CDR1 LGHDT, CDR2 YNNKEL (reference sequence). The CDR3 nucleotides are TGTGCCAGCAGCGAACCATATCAGAGCTCCTACAATGAGCAGTTCTTC. Protein: CASSEPYQSSYNEQFF.